This paragraph covers one T cell receptor (beta chain) sequence. The antigen is undetermined. TCRdb itself ran the multiplex PCR reads through MiXCR, one entry per CDR3 protein. The data hold approximately 90,000 distinct CDR3 sequences, with more than 25% observed a single time. This entry is derived from a study of breast tumors, draining lymph nodes, adjacent tissues. Findings and limits, study-wide: The data were judged consistent with most tumor T cells coming from lymph node and expanding in tumor. Compared with basal-like, luminal-like tumors shared significantly more repertoire with nontumor tissue. Tumors had less TCR diversity than lymph nodes, more than nontumor tissue.

Trimming removed 2 bases from V and 4 bases from J, with 17 bases in between. The germline gives CDR1 SEHNR, CDR2 FQNEAQ (reference sequence). The CDR3 contains 16 residues. Samples came from axillary lymph nodes draining the breast cancer. This TCR derives from a female donor with breast cancer. Some clones in this sample may be carry-over from other donors' samples. This sequence joins TRBV7-9 and TRBJ2-5; D might be TRBD2 (7 bases). Sequencing was carried out using axillary lymph node tissue. In DNA form, the CDR3 reads TGTGCCAGCAGCTTATGGGAAGCGGGACACAGAGAGACCCAGTACTTC. It yields the protein CASSLWEAGHRETQYF.